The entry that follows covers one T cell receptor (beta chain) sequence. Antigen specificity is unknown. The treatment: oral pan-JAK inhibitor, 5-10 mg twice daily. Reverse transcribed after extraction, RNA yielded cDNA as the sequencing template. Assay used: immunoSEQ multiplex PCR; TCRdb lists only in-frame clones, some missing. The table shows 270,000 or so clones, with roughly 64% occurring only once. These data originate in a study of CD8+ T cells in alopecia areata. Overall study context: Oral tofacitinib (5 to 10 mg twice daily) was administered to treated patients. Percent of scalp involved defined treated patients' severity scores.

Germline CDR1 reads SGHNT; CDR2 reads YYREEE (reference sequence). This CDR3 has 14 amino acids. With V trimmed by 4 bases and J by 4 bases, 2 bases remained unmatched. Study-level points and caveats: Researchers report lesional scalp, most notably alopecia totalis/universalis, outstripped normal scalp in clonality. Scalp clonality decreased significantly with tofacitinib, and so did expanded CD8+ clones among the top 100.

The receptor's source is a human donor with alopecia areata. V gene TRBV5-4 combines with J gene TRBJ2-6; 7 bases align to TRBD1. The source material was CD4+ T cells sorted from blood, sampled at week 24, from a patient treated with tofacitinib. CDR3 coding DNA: TGTGCCAGCAGCACAGGGGTGGGGGCCAACGTCCTGACTTTC. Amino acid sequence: CASSTGVGANVLTF.